Below, 24 T cell receptor beta chains from the same sample are listed, as sequenced in a study of blood T cell repertoires in COVID-19. Sequencing was performed with immunoSEQ multiplex PCR; in TCRdb, only in-frame clones are kept and a portion is missing. Of about 89,000 clones in the sample, just under 80% were seen once. Sequenced material: peripheral blood. These receptors originate from a man aged 65 to 85 with COVID-19, enrolled during active disease.

The V and J genes are TRBV6-5 and TRBJ2-1; a weak D match, TRBD2 (6 bases). V lost 10 bases and J lost 9, with 13 bases in between. Germline CDR1 MNHEY, CDR2 SVGAGI. This CDR3 has 11 amino acids. CDR3 in amino acids: CAKVRRGEQFF. The CDR3 nucleotides read TGTGCCAAGGTGAGGAGGGGTGAGCAGTTCTTC.

The gene calls are TRBV12-3 or TRBV12-4 and TRBJ1-2; tentative D call: TRBD1 (5 bases). Trimming left V 7 bases short and J 8 bases short, with 17 bases between. The CDR3 is made up of 13 amino acids. CDR3 sequence: CASKSDTVLGYTF. The CDR3 bases are TGTGCCAGCAAGTCGGACACGGTCCTGGGCTACACCTTC.

In the case of this clone: This specimen includes other DNA sequences encoding the same CDR3. The chain links TRBV12-3 or TRBV12-4 to TRBJ1-3, with D uncertain. CDR3 length equals 13 residues. V was cut by 5 bases and J by 0 bases, with 5 bases left in between. In DNA, the CDR3 is TGTGCCAGCAGTCCGAGCTCTGGAAACACCATATATTTT. This translates into CASSPSSGNTIYF.

J is TRBJ2-7 and V is TRBV5-1; 7 bases map to TRBD1. After removal of 3 bases from V and 2 bases from J, the junction contained 5 bases not matched to a gene. Germline V gene data show CDR1 as SGHRS and CDR2 as YFSETQ. This CDR3 region has 14 residues. The CDR3 nucleotides are TGCGCCAGCAGCTCATTACAGGGGACCTACGAGCAGTACTTC. This sequence encodes CASSSLQGTYEQYF.

The gene calls are TRBV28 and TRBJ2-1, with 8 bases fitting TRBD2. This CDR3 spans 15 amino acids. V lost 6 bases to trimming and J lost 12 bases; unmatched junction nucleotides: 16. The germline V gene has CDR1 MDHEN and CDR2 SYDVKM. The CDR3 DNA reads TGTGCCAGCAGGGACGCGGGACTAGGAGTTACCGGGCAGTTCTTC. Protein: CASRDAGLGVTGQFF.

V is TRBV6-5 and J is TRBJ2-7; tentatively, D is TRBD2 (5 bases). Trimming cost V 2 bases and J 3 bases, with 14 bases left between them. The CDR3 extends over 15 amino acids. CDR1 is MNHEY, CDR2 SVGAGI, per germline. CDR3 nucleotide sequence: TGTGCCAGCAGTTACAAGCGGTTCGTAGGCTACGAGCAGTACTTC. Protein sequence: CASSYKRFVGYEQYF.

V is TRBV4-1 and J is TRBJ2-5; D possibly corresponds to TRBD2 (6 bases). Germline-derived CDR1 and CDR2 are MGHRA and YSYEKL. The V end was cut by 4 bases, the J end by 3 bases, with 15 bases between. This CDR3 has 15 residues. The CDR3 DNA sequence: TGCGCCAGCAGCCCTTCTCCGGGAGCTAAAGAGACCCAGTACTTC. Translation gives CASSPSPGAKETQYF.

This clone was seen a single time. The CDR3 nucleotides read TGCGCCAGCAGCTGGGGGCAGGGTGGTCTGAGCTCCTACAATGAGCAGTTCTTC. It yields the protein CASSWGQGGLSSYNEQFF. The J gene is TRBJ2-1, the V gene TRBV5-1; D perhaps matches TRBD1 (6 bases). The CDR3 sequence is 18 residues long. The germline V and J ends were trimmed by 3 bases and 0 bases, with 19 bases remaining between them. Germline loops: CDR1 SGHRS, CDR2 YFSETQ.

This chain uses TRBV4-1 with TRBJ1-5; the match to TRBD1 covers 7 bases. From germline, CDR1 is MGHRA and CDR2 YSYEKL. The V gene end was trimmed by 4 bases and the J gene end by 3 bases; junction bases not matched to a gene: 9. The CDR3 contains 16 residues. The CDR3 DNA reads TGCGCCAGCAGCCCTCAAACAGGGGATCTCAATCAGCCCCAGCATTTT. It specifies CASSPQTGDLNQPQHF.

This chain connects TRBV28 to TRBJ1-5; tentatively, D is TRBD1 (5 bases). CDR1 MDHEN and CDR2 SYDVKM come from the germline V gene. Deletions cut 7 bases from V and 4 bases from J, with 8 bases between. CDR3 length equals 12 residues. In nucleotides, the CDR3 is TGTGCCAGCATTGGGGGGAATCAGCCCCAGCATTTT. Translated: CASIGGNQPQHF.

The V and J genes are TRBV28 and TRBJ2-4; the match to TRBD2 covers 9 bases. Germline CDR1 and CDR2: MDHEN and SYDVKM. V trimming: 1 base; J trimming: 9 bases; junction bases outside the gene matches: 13. The CDR3 is 17 amino acids. CDR3 amino acids: CASSLLSSGTGLGIQYF. In DNA form, the CDR3 reads TGTGCCAGCAGTTTATTATCTAGCGGGACGGGGTTGGGCATTCAGTACTTC. The variable domain in full, with the rest retrieved from reference TRBV28 and TRBJ2-4, is DVKVTQSSRYLVKRTGEKVFLECVQDMDHENMFWYRQDPGLGLRLIYFSYDVKMKEKGDIPEGYSVSREKKERFSLILESASTNQTSMYLCASSLLSSGTGLGIQYFGAGTRLSVL.

This clone was seen only once. The chain uses TRBV6-5 and TRBJ2-6; the match to TRBD1 covers 7 bases. V lost 7 bases, J lost 1 base, and 4 bases stayed unmatched. Germline CDR1 reads MNHEY; CDR2 reads SVGAGI. The CDR3 loop spans 15 amino acids. The CDR3: CASKSTGSGANVLTF. The CDR3 DNA reads as TGTGCCAGCAAGTCGACAGGGTCTGGGGCCAACGTCCTGACTTTC.

The rearrangement uses TRBV6-5 and TRBJ1-1; 9 bases line up with TRBD1. The trim removed 5 bases at V and 5 bases at J, leaving 9 bases unmatched. Looked up from germline, CDR1 is MNHEY and CDR2 is SVGAGI. The CDR3 loop spans 15 amino acids. The chain's CDR3 is CASSTYDRGNTEAFF. CDR3 coding DNA: TGTGCCAGCAGTACCTACGACAGGGGGAATACTGAAGCTTTCTTT.

The chain employs TRBV3-1 (or the pseudogene TRBV3-2) and TRBJ1-2, with D possibly matching TRBD1 (5 bases). Germline V gene lookup returns CDR1 LGHDT and CDR2 YNNKEL (reference sequence). This CDR3 region has 14 residues. V shed 4 bases and J shed 0 bases, with 9 bases lying between them. Here the CDR3 reads CASSLTTANYGYTF. CDR3 nucleotide sequence: TGTGCCAGCAGCCTCACGACAGCTAACTATGGCTACACCTTC.

The chain joins TRBV27 to TRBJ2-1; 7 bases match TRBD1. Germline V lookup: CDR1 MNHEY, CDR2 SMNVEV (reference sequence). J lost 4 bases, V lost 5 bases, and 8 bases had no gene match. The CDR3 is 15 residues long. For the CDR3, the DNA is TGTGCCAGCAGTACTAGACAGGGAAGGTACAATGAGCAGTTCTTC. Protein sequence: CASSTRQGRYNEQFF.

The chain couples TRBV6-4 to TRBJ1-1; D gene ambiguous. This CDR3 spans 13 amino acids. V dropped 5 bases and J dropped 1 base, with 8 bases sitting between them. Germline lookup yields CDR1 MRHNA and CDR2 SNTAGT. The CDR3 sequence: CASSTTPNTEAFF. CDR3 DNA: TGTGCCAGCAGTACTACCCCGAACACTGAAGCTTTCTTT.

The V and J genes are TRBV10-1 and TRBJ1-2; D gene ambiguous. The CDR3 consists of 12 residues. With 4 bases removed from V and 6 bases from J, the gap between germline ends came to 9 bases. Germline assignment: CDR1 WNHNN and CDR2 SYGVQD (reference sequence). For the CDR3, the DNA is TGCGCCAGCAGTGGCAGCGCTGATGGCTACACCTTC. Protein: CASSGSADGYTF.

The chain combines TRBV2 with TRBJ2-2; no clear D. The CDR3 consists of 14 residues. V lost 0 bases to trimming and J lost 7 bases, with 9 bases between them. Germline loops: CDR1 SNHLY, CDR2 FYNNEI. CDR3 region: CASSEALRGGELFF. The CDR3 nucleotides are TGTGCCAGCAGTGAAGCGCTTCGAGGCGGGGAGCTGTTTTTT.

The sample holds one count of this clone. The rearrangement links TRBV7-2 to TRBJ1-1; 7 bases fit TRBD1. With V trimmed by 5 bases and J by 3 bases, 3 bases remained unmatched. The CDR3 covers 13 residues. The germline CDR1 and CDR2 sequences are SGHTA and FQGNSA. The CDR3 protein is CASSRGQDTEAFF. CDR3 nucleotides: TGTGCCAGCAGCCGAGGACAGGACACTGAAGCTTTCTTT. The full variable domain, completed using reference TRBV7-2 and TRBJ1-1, is GAGVSQSPSNKVTEKGKDVELRCDPISGHTALYWYRQSLGQGLEFLIYFQGNSAPDKSGLPSDRFSAERTGGSVSTLTIQRTQQEDSAVYLCASSRGQDTEAFFGQGTRLTVV.

This chain uses TRBV18 with TRBJ1-6; D is ambiguous. The V gene lost 6 bases and the J gene lost 7 bases, with 16 bases spanning the gap. Germline CDR1 is KGHSH and CDR2 is LQKENI. This CDR3 spans 15 amino acids. CDR3 nucleotide sequence: TGTGCCAGCTCGCTTGATGGAGTCCTCAATTCACCCCTCCACTTT. The encoded protein is CASSLDGVLNSPLHF.

Written as DNA, the CDR3 is TGTGCCAGCAGTCCCCTCCAACAGGGAACTGAAGCTTTCTTT. Translating gives CASSPLQQGTEAFF. V is TRBV27 and J is TRBJ1-1; D is perhaps TRBD1 (6 bases). Germline CDR1 MNHEY, CDR2 SMNVEV (reference sequence). The CDR3 contains 14 residues. Trimming removed 5 bases from V and 5 bases from J, with 15 bases in between.

The J gene is TRBJ2-3, the V gene TRBV5-1, with D maybe TRBD1 (6 bases). V lost 0 bases to trimming and J lost 2 bases, with 10 bases between them. CDR3 length: 15 residues. CDR1 and CDR2 from the germline V gene are SGHRS and YFSETQ. This CDR3 reads CASSLVDRTTDTQYF. CDR3 DNA sequence: TGCGCCAGCAGCTTGGTGGACAGAACCACAGATACGCAGTATTTT.

V gene TRBV9 combines with J gene TRBJ2-5, with 9 positions matching TRBD1. The CDR3 is 14 residues long. V shed 4 bases and J 4 bases; nucleotides not matched to a gene: 5. CDR1 SGDLS and CDR2 YYNGEE come from the germline V gene. Here the CDR3 reads CASSPRDRVETQYF. The CDR3 DNA is TGTGCCAGCAGCCCAAGGGACAGGGTAGAGACCCAGTACTTC.

The CDR3 here is CASSQEWDSGHTDTQYF. In nucleotides, the CDR3 is TGTGCCAGCAGCCAAGAATGGGATAGCGGTCACACAGATACGCAGTATTTT. J is TRBJ2-3 and V is TRBV3-1 (or the pseudogene TRBV3-2); maybe TRBD2 (6 bases). Germline CDR1 is LGHDT and CDR2 is YNNKEL (reference sequence). This CDR3 is 17 amino acids long. The V end was cut by 0 bases, the J end by 2 bases, with 15 bases between.